These 27 T cell receptor beta chains share one sample of origin, sequenced in a study of blood T cells in healthy people across ages. For the second PCR, which ran for 7 to 11 cycles, a sample-barcoded 5' primer and a J-beta primer mix were used. TCRdb passed the 5' RACE reads through MiXCR, listing each CDR3 protein once. The repertoire holds about 1.4 million distinct CDR3 sequences, roughly 60% seen once, with roughly 7% in the top ten. Sequencing was carried out using blood. The receptors derive from a man between 18 and 35 years old in good health.

This clonotype appeared a few times. V usage is TRBV25-1 and J usage is TRBJ2-6; D possibly corresponds to TRBD2 (6 bases). CDR1 MGHDK and CDR2 SYGVNS come from the germline V gene. The V end lost 3 bases, the J end lost 0 bases, and 12 bases lay between the germline ends. CDR3 length: 17 residues. This CDR3 reads CASSEGGGVSGANVLTF. Written as DNA, the CDR3 is TGTGCCAGCAGTGAGGGAGGCGGAGTCTCTGGGGCCAACGTCCTGACTTTC.

This clonotype was counted only a few times. The genes are TRBV6-2 or TRBV6-3 and TRBJ2-2, with D perhaps given as TRBD1 or TRBD2 (5 bases each). From germline, CDR1 is MNHEY and CDR2 SVGEGT. With 5 bases removed from V and 1 base from J, the gap between germline ends came to 11 bases. This CDR3 region has 15 residues. The CDR3, as DNA: TGTGCCAGCAGTCTCTCGGGGCGGAACACCGGGGAGCTGTTTTTT. It encodes CASSLSGRNTGELFF.

In this sample, this clonotype turned up a few times. V usage is TRBV6-2 or TRBV6-3 and J usage is TRBJ2-5; perhaps TRBD1 as D (6 bases). V gave up 5 bases and J gave up 2 bases, with 12 bases separating them. Germline values: CDR1 MNHEY, CDR2 SVGEGT. The CDR3 length is 14 residues. CDR3 sequence: CASSGQPLQETQYF. As DNA, the CDR3 is TGTGCCAGCAGTGGACAGCCGTTACAAGAGACCCAGTACTTC.

The chain joins TRBV20-1 to TRBJ1-2, with 8 bases that match TRBD1. Germline values: CDR1 DFQATT, CDR2 SNEGSKA (reference sequence). There are 13 residues in the CDR3. Unmatched junction bases numbered 4, after V lost 0 bases and J lost 7 bases. CDR3 residues: CSAREQGGVGYTF. The CDR3, as DNA: TGCAGTGCTAGAGAACAGGGGGGCGTTGGCTACACCTTC.

There are a few counts of this clonotype. The chain couples TRBV20-1 to TRBJ1-1; D is perhaps TRBD1 (5 bases). V was pared by 4 bases and J by 3 bases, with 15 bases between. This CDR3 has 14 residues. Germline V gives CDR1 DFQATT, CDR2 SNEGSKA (reference sequence). The CDR3: CSAIGTRDHTEAFF. The CDR3 DNA reads as TGCAGTGCTATCGGGACGAGGGATCACACTGAAGCTTTCTTT.

The CDR3 protein is CASSLVASGESTLTDTQYF. For the CDR3, the DNA is TGTGCCAGCAGCTTAGTGGCTAGCGGGGAGTCGACCCTCACAGATACGCAGTATTTT. The V call is TRBV7-9, the J call TRBJ2-3; 9 bases match TRBD2. The V and J ends lost 1 base and 2 bases, in that order; junction bases with no gene match: 13. This CDR3 spans 19 amino acids. Germline assignment: CDR1 SEHNR and CDR2 FQNEAQ (reference sequence).

The genes are TRBV6-5 and TRBJ1-2; D may be TRBD1 (5 bases). The CDR3 covers 13 residues. V lost 6 bases to trimming and J lost 6 bases, with 14 bases between them. Germline CDR1 is MNHEY and CDR2 is SVGAGI. The CDR3 protein is CASSRGVGDGYTF. The CDR3 coding sequence is TGTGCCAGCAGCCGCGGGGTGGGGGATGGCTACACCTTC.

This chain connects TRBV9 to TRBJ2-6, with D possibly TRBD1 on 5 matching bases. V was cut by 0 bases and J by 3 bases, with 22 bases left in between. Per the germline V gene, CDR1 is SGDLS and CDR2 is YYNGEE. The CDR3 is made up of 20 amino acids. The CDR3 sequence: CASSVDPDSPRAGGANVLTF. Written as DNA, the CDR3 is TGTGCCAGCAGCGTAGATCCAGACAGCCCCAGGGCCGGTGGGGCCAACGTCCTGACTTTC.

The rearrangement uses TRBV27 and TRBJ2-1; D perhaps matches TRBD2 (6 bases). CDR3 size: 17 residues. Germline CDR1 reads MNHEY; CDR2 reads SMNVEV (reference sequence). Between the trimmed V and J ends, which lost 4 bases and 7 bases, there was a span of 23 bases. The CDR3 coding sequence is TGTGCCAGCAGTTGGGGGGTAGAGCGGTTGGCGTGGAATGAGCAGTTCTTC. It translates to CASSWGVERLAWNEQFF.

The gene calls are TRBV14 and TRBJ2-1; 7 bases map to TRBD2. The CDR3 has 15 amino acids. The germline V gene has CDR1 SGHDN and CDR2 FVKESK. J lost 6 bases, V lost 2 bases, and 7 bases had no gene match. The CDR3 DNA is TGTGCCAGCAGCCAATTGGGCAGGGAGGGCAATGAGCAGTTCTTC. Its translation: CASSQLGREGNEQFF. The variable domain in full, with the rest retrieved from reference TRBV14 and TRBJ2-1, is EAGVTQFPSHSVIEKGQTVTLRCDPISGHDNLYWYRRVMGKEIKFLLHFVKESKQDESGMPNNRFLAERTGGTYSTLKVQPAELEDSGVYFCASSQLGREGNEQFFGPGTRLTVL.

This clonotype appeared a few times. The J gene is TRBJ2-5, the V gene TRBV20-1, with D possibly being TRBD1 (5 bases). The ends were cut back, 3 bases at V and 4 bases at J, with 9 bases in the middle. CDR3 size: 12 residues. Germline V CDR1 and CDR2: DFQATT, SNEGSKA (reference sequence). The CDR3 spells CSARAGLETQYF. The CDR3, as DNA: TGCAGTGCTAGGGCAGGGCTAGAGACCCAGTACTTC.

This chain uses TRBV5-1 with TRBJ1-2; the D gene is possibly TRBD1 (5 bases). Looked up from germline, CDR1 is SGHRS and CDR2 is YFSETQ. The CDR3 runs to 14 residues. Trimming pared 3 bases from V and 6 bases from J, leaving 15 bases between. Written as DNA, the CDR3 is TGCGCCAGCAGCTACGGGACTACAACTAATGGCTACACCTTC. Translated, it gives CASSYGTTTNGYTF.

V usage is TRBV9 and J usage is TRBJ2-1; tentative D call: TRBD1 (5 bases). The CDR3 consists of 12 residues. V lost 3 bases and J lost 13, with 14 bases in between. Germline V gives CDR1 SGDLS, CDR2 YYNGEE. The CDR3 DNA sequence: TGTGCCAGCAGCGACACAGGAGATTTCCAGTTCTTC. It is translated as CASSDTGDFQFF.

The chain carries TRBV12-3 or TRBV12-4 and TRBJ2-3; TRBD2 is a possible D gene (6 bases). This CDR3 spans 17 amino acids. Trimming removed 3 bases at V and 4 bases at J, with 20 bases between. The CDR3 sequence is CASSFRPRGLKPDTQYF. The CDR3 bases are TGTGCCAGCAGTTTCCGTCCGCGGGGACTCAAACCAGATACGCAGTATTTT.

This clonotype was recorded once. This chain links TRBV12-3 or TRBV12-4 with TRBJ2-6; D is tentatively TRBD1 or TRBD2 (5 bases each). This CDR3 has 17 amino acids. V was shortened by 7 bases and J by 0 bases, with 16 bases between the two germline ends. CDR3 coding DNA: TGTGCCAGCATCCCGATGGGGGATTTCTCTGGGGCCAACGTCCTGACTTTC. Translation: CASIPMGDFSGANVLTF.

The J gene is TRBJ2-1, the V gene TRBV27; 8 bases fit TRBD2. The J segment lost 2 bases and the V segment lost 5 bases, leaving 5 bases of the junction unmatched. The CDR3 totals 15 residues. The germline V gene encodes CDR1 MNHEY and CDR2 SMNVEV (reference sequence). DNA of the CDR3: TGTGCCAGCAGTCTCCAAGCGGGAGCCTACAATGAGCAGTTCTTC. Its translation: CASSLQAGAYNEQFF.

A few counts support this clonotype. The chain carries TRBV7-2 and TRBJ2-4; 11 nucleotides align to TRBD2. Matching the DNA end better, TRBJ2-7 makes the J call doubtful. The CDR3 runs to 16 residues. Germline assignment: CDR1 SGHTA and CDR2 FQGNSA. Here the CDR3 DNA reads TGTGCCAGCAGCCAATATAAGGGACTAGCGGCCTACGAGCAGTACTTC. Encoded protein: CASSQYKGLAAYEQYF.

The count of this clonotype is one. The chain is built from TRBV12-3 or TRBV12-4 and TRBJ2-5, with 8 positions matching TRBD1. The V and J ends lost 6 bases and 13 bases, in that order; junction bases with no gene match: 13. This CDR3 comprises 13 residues. Written as DNA, the CDR3 is TGTGCCAGCAGCTTGGAGCTTAGACAGGGGCTGTACTTC. Its protein is CASSLELRQGLYF.

The chain carries TRBV9 and TRBJ1-4; D not resolved. Trimming took off 0 bases at V and 10 bases at J, with 10 bases between the two ends. CDR1 SGDLS and CDR2 YYNGEE come from the germline V gene. This CDR3 has 13 amino acids. Here the CDR3 DNA reads TGTGCCAGCAGCGTAGCTGAGGTCGGAAAACTGTTTTTT. This translates into CASSVAEVGKLFF.

The rearrangement links TRBV20-1 to TRBJ2-1, with TRBD2 matching over 9 bases. Trimming removed 2 bases from V and 6 bases from J; junction bases left unmatched: 20. Germline loops: CDR1 DFQATT, CDR2 SNEGSKA (reference sequence). The CDR3 has 19 residues. CDR3 protein: CSARPPGEESGRFLNEQFF. The CDR3, as DNA: TGCAGTGCTAGACCGCCTGGCGAAGAAAGCGGGAGGTTTCTCAATGAGCAGTTCTTC.

Here the CDR3 reads CASTHLRGPYNEQFF. CDR3 bases: TGTGCCAGTACCCATTTGCGGGGCCCCTACAATGAGCAGTTCTTC. The chain carries TRBV12-3 or TRBV12-4 and TRBJ2-1; weak D call: TRBD2 (6 bases). The V gene lost 9 bases and the J gene lost 2 bases, with 17 bases spanning the gap. The CDR3 is made up of 15 amino acids.

The genes are TRBV18 and TRBJ2-7; 9 positions match TRBD1. Germline lookup yields CDR1 KGHSH and CDR2 LQKENI. V lost 4 bases and J lost 4; bases outside the gene matches: 8. This CDR3 is built from 15 residues. The chain's CDR3 is CASSLPGTGSYEQYF. DNA for the CDR3: TGTGCCAGCTCACTCCCCGGGACAGGGAGTTACGAGCAGTACTTC.

Only a few counts were recorded for this clonotype. The V and J genes are TRBV5-1 and TRBJ2-1, with D possibly TRBD2 on 6 matching bases. This CDR3 region has 15 residues. V shed 6 bases and J shed 6 bases, with 19 bases lying between them. Per the germline V gene, CDR1 is SGHRS and CDR2 is YFSETQ. CDR3 DNA sequence: TGCGCCAGCACCCTACCGCGGGACCAAGGCAATGAGCAGTTCTTC. Residues: CASTLPRDQGNEQFF. Full variable domain (rest looked up from reference TRBV5-1 and TRBJ2-1): KAGVTQTPRYLIKTRGQQVTLSCSPISGHRSVSWYQQTPGQGLQFLFEYFSETQRNKGNFPGRFSGRQFSNSRSEMNVSTLELGDSALYLCASTLPRDQGNEQFFGPGTRLTVL.

DNA for the CDR3: TGTGCCAGCAGTGGAAGACTAGGGGTTGAGACCCAGTACTTC. Translation: CASSGRLGVETQYF. The V call is TRBV2, the J call TRBJ2-5; TRBD2 might be the D (6 bases). Trimming removed 4 bases at V and 5 bases at J, with 14 bases between. Germline V lookup: CDR1 SNHLY, CDR2 FYNNEI. The CDR3 consists of 14 residues.

V is TRBV7-9 and J is TRBJ2-3; D not certain. The V and J ends lost 5 bases and 3 bases respectively, with 15 bases between them. CDR1 and CDR2 from the germline V gene are SEHNR and FQNEAQ (reference sequence). CDR3 size: 15 residues. In DNA form, the CDR3 reads TGTGCCAGCAGCGCCGTCCCGGTGGGGACAGATACGCAGTATTTT. Protein: CASSAVPVGTDTQYF.

The DNA of the CDR3 is TGCAGCGTTCGGATCGGTGAGCAGTTCTTC. Translated, it gives CSVRIGEQFF. The gene calls are TRBV29-1 and TRBJ2-1; no reliable D call. The CDR3 loop spans 10 amino acids. Trimming pared 5 bases from V and 9 bases from J, leaving 8 bases between. Germline V CDR1 and CDR2: SQVTM, ANQGSEA.

The genes are TRBV12-3 or TRBV12-4 and TRBJ2-1; the D gene is possibly TRBD2 (5 bases). CDR3 length: 15 residues. The V gene lost 7 bases and the J gene lost 7 bases, with 20 bases spanning the gap. CDR3 protein: CASTVRGFSRNEQFF. The DNA of the CDR3 is TGTGCCAGCACCGTACGGGGATTTAGCCGAAATGAGCAGTTCTTC.